Below, 25 T cell receptor beta chains from the same sample are listed, as sequenced in a study of OX40 agonist ivuxolimab in advanced cancers. Here immunoSEQ multiplex PCR was the method, and the copy in TCRdb shows in-frame clones only, minus some. The data show roughly 28,000 clones, 75% to 85% seen once. The sample here was CD4+ or CD8+ T cells sorted from blood, taken in a trial of the OX40 agonist ivuxolimab. The receptors were gathered from an adult with an advanced solid tumor such as melanoma, head and neck, liver or kidney cancer.

The chain is built from TRBV4-1 and TRBJ1-2; 10 nucleotides agree with TRBD1. V lost 2 bases to trimming and J lost 4 bases; unmatched junction nucleotides: 4. Germline-derived CDR1 and CDR2 are MGHRA and YSYEKL. The CDR3 contains 15 residues. The CDR3 coding sequence is TGCGCCAGCAGCCAACCGGGACAGGGGTTCTATGGCTACACCTTC. Its protein product is CASSQPGQGFYGYTF.

The chain carries TRBV11-2 and TRBJ1-4; no definite D call. The CDR3 spans 15 residues. Germline values: CDR1 SGHAT, CDR2 FQNNGV. The V and J ends lost 1 base and 5 bases respectively, with 11 bases between them. Here the CDR3 DNA reads TGTGCCAGCAGCTTAGGGTACAGACAAAATGAAAAACTGTTTTTT. Its protein is CASSLGYRQNEKLFF.

The chain couples TRBV5-4 to TRBJ1-1; possibly TRBD1 for D (5 bases). The CDR3 totals 15 residues. Germline V gene lookup returns CDR1 SGHNT and CDR2 YYREEE (reference sequence). Trimming pared 0 bases from V and 0 bases from J, leaving 9 bases between. CDR3: CASSLGGQMNTEAFF. CDR3 sequence (DNA): TGTGCCAGCAGCTTGGGTGGACAAATGAACACTGAAGCTTTCTTT.

The chain couples TRBV19 to TRBJ1-3, with 9 bases that match TRBD1. The length of the CDR3 is 19 residues. Trimming took 3 bases from V and 7 from J; bases not matched to a gene: 19. CDR1 and CDR2 (germline): LNHDA, SQIVND (reference sequence). CDR3 in amino acids: CASSISGINTGGRRNTIYF. DNA for the CDR3: TGTGCCAGTAGTATTAGCGGGATAAACACAGGGGGCAGAAGGAACACCATATATTTT.

The CDR3, as DNA: TGTGCCAGTAGTATACTAGCGGGGGCTCCCACCGGGGAGCTGTTTTTT. Translating it yields CASSILAGAPTGELFF. The chain links TRBV19 to TRBJ2-2, with 10 bases lining up with TRBD2. Germline V gene sequence: CDR1 LNHDA, CDR2 SQIVND (reference sequence). The CDR3 is made up of 16 amino acids. Unmatched junction bases numbered 4, after V lost 2 bases and J lost 4 bases. Full variable domain (missing parts from reference TRBV19 and TRBJ2-2): DGGITQSPKYLFRKEGQNVTLSCEQNLNHDAMYWYRQDPGQGLRLIYYSQIVNDFQKGDIAEGYSVSREKKESFPLTVTSAQKNPTAFYLCASSILAGAPTGELFFGEGSRLTVL.

J is TRBJ1-3 and V is TRBV6-1, with 9 bases that match TRBD1. V lost 6 bases and J lost 2; bases outside the gene matches: 5. CDR3 length equals 15 residues. Per germline, CDR1 MNHNS and CDR2 SASEGT. The DNA of the CDR3 is TGTGCCAGCAGCCGGGACAGGGACCCTGGAAACACCATATATTTT. It specifies CASSRDRDPGNTIYF.

This clone was detected a few times. The J gene is TRBJ1-5, the V gene TRBV4-1, with D possibly matching TRBD1 (6 bases). V lost 1 base and J lost 7, with 20 bases in between. CDR3 length equals 17 residues. CDR1 MGHRA and CDR2 YSYEKL come from the germline V gene. The CDR3 bases are TGCGCCAGCAGCCAAGGTGTCCTACAGGGAGTGGGACAGCCCCAGCATTTT. This codes for CASSQGVLQGVGQPQHF.

The gene calls are TRBV7-9 and TRBJ1-6; D unresolved. Germline V CDR1 and CDR2: SEHNR, FQNEAQ (reference sequence). The germline V and J ends were trimmed by 1 base and 9 bases, with 16 bases remaining between them. The CDR3 totals 16 residues. The CDR3 nucleotides are TGTGCCAGCAGCTTAGGTGCGGCCCTACTGGGTTCACCCCTCCACTTT. This sequence encodes CASSLGAALLGSPLHF.

This clone was seen a few times. The chain uses TRBV19 and TRBJ1-3, with a possible D match to TRBD1 (5 bases). Germline loops: CDR1 LNHDA, CDR2 SQIVND (reference sequence). V was pared by 1 base and J by 4 bases, with 14 bases between. The CDR3 extends over 16 amino acids. CDR3 region: CASSIARMGLGNTIYF. In DNA form, the CDR3 reads TGTGCCAGTAGTATAGCTCGGATGGGACTCGGAAACACCATATATTTT.

The CDR3 DNA sequence: TGCGCCAGCAGCTCGGTGCAGGGAAGGGGCGAAAAACTGTTTTTT. Encoded protein: CASSSVQGRGEKLFF. This sequence joins TRBV5-1 and TRBJ1-4, with D possibly being TRBD1 (5 bases). The CDR3 spans 15 residues. V was shortened by 3 bases and J by 8 bases, with 17 bases between the two germline ends. The germline CDR1 and CDR2 sequences are SGHRS and YFSETQ.

The chain employs TRBV5-8 and TRBJ1-5; D unclear. Germline CDR1 reads SGHTS; CDR2 reads YDEGEE. CDR3 length: 13 amino acids. V was clipped by 1 base and J by 7 bases, with 9 bases between them. This chain's CDR3 is CASSLPGNQPQHF. For the CDR3, the DNA is TGTGCCAGCAGCTTGCCCGGGAACCAGCCCCAGCATTTT.

The CDR3 reads CASRLGEEQGNQPQHF. DNA of the CDR3: TGTGCAAGTCGCTTAGGAGAGGAACAGGGCAATCAGCCCCAGCATTTT. The gene calls are TRBV12-2 and TRBJ1-5; the table calls TRBD1, which could not be checked here. TRBV12-2 is a pseudogene. The CDR3 covers 16 residues.

In DNA, the CDR3 is TGTGCCATAGGCCGGACAGGGAAGGGTAACGATGAGCAGTTCTTC. Translation: CAIGRTGKGNDEQFF. The V and J genes are TRBV10-3 and TRBJ2-1; TRBD1 matches 8 bases. CDR1 is ENHRY, CDR2 SYGVKD, per germline. V shed 9 bases and J 8 bases; nucleotides not matched to a gene: 15. The CDR3 is 15 residues long.

The rearrangement links TRBV28 to TRBJ1-2; no clear D gene. CDR3 length equals 15 residues. The germline gives CDR1 MDHEN, CDR2 SYDVKM. V lost 3 bases to trimming and J lost 3 bases, with 14 bases between them. CDR3 in amino acids: CASSLVGSGDYGYTF. CDR3 sequence (DNA): TGTGCCAGCAGTTTGGTTGGGTCGGGAGACTATGGCTACACCTTC.

The chain is built from TRBV7-9 and TRBJ2-4; no clear D. The CDR3 covers 16 residues. The V and J ends lost 4 bases and 0 bases respectively, with 13 bases between them. Germline assignment: CDR1 SEHNR and CDR2 FQNEAQ (reference sequence). The CDR3 bases are TGTGCCAGCAGCTCACCTCGGACCAGAGCCAAAAACATTCAGTACTTC. Its translation: CASSSPRTRAKNIQYF.

The rearrangement links TRBV27 to TRBJ2-3; D unclear. Per germline, CDR1 MNHEY and CDR2 SMNVEV (reference sequence). The CDR3 is made up of 15 amino acids. V dropped 7 bases and J dropped 2 bases, with 16 bases sitting between them. The CDR3 loop is CASKPPRHSTDTQYF. The DNA of the CDR3 is TGTGCCAGCAAGCCACCTAGACACTCCACAGATACGCAGTATTTT.

This clone was picked up one time. The chain joins TRBV6-5 to TRBJ2-7, with D hard to call. The germline V gene has CDR1 MNHEY and CDR2 SVGAGI. Trimming removed 0 bases at V and 4 bases at J, with 10 bases between. There are 14 residues in the CDR3. In nucleotides, the CDR3 is TGTGCCAGCAGTTACTCGAATCCGCGGTACGAGCAGTACTTC. Translation: CASSYSNPRYEQYF.

The chain has TRBV19 and TRBJ1-5, with D possibly TRBD1 on 6 matching bases. CDR1 is LNHDA, CDR2 SQIVND, per germline (reference sequence). This CDR3 spans 15 amino acids. Trimming stripped 5 bases from V and 2 bases from J, with 13 bases between. The CDR3 DNA reads TGTGCCAGTAGTGCAGGGGATTCTGGCAATCAGCCCCAGCATTTT. This codes for CASSAGDSGNQPQHF.

The rearrangement links TRBV4-1 to TRBJ1-1; 8 bases are a match to TRBD1. Germline values: CDR1 MGHRA, CDR2 YSYEKL. The CDR3 is 14 amino acids. J lost 5 bases, V lost 6 bases, and 8 bases had no gene match. The CDR3 sequence: CASRDRDRGTEAFF. The CDR3 coding sequence is TGCGCCAGCAGGGACAGGGATAGAGGTACTGAAGCTTTCTTT.

The chain employs TRBV7-9 and TRBJ2-3; 13 bases match TRBD2. The germline V gene has CDR1 SEHNR and CDR2 FQNEAQ (reference sequence). There are 18 residues in the CDR3. J was trimmed by 3 bases and V by 2 bases; bases with no gene match: 8. In nucleotides, the CDR3 is TGTGCCAGCAGCTTACGGGGGACTAGCGGGGTCGGGACAGATACGCAGTATTTT. It encodes CASSLRGTSGVGTDTQYF.

The chain carries TRBV9 and TRBJ1-1, with unresolved D. V was pared by 0 bases and J by 2 bases, with 11 bases between. The germline V gene has CDR1 SGDLS and CDR2 YYNGEE. The CDR3 length is 15 residues. CDR3: CASSVAGGGNTEAFF. The CDR3 DNA reads as TGTGCCAGCAGCGTAGCAGGCGGAGGAAACACTGAAGCTTTCTTT.

The chain links TRBV7-9 to TRBJ1-3; D is undetermined. Deletions cut 2 bases from V and 0 bases from J, with 17 bases between. CDR1 and CDR2 from the germline V gene are SEHNR and FQNEAQ (reference sequence). The CDR3 contains 18 residues. CDR3 residues: CASSLLLGVPGSGNTIYF. The CDR3 DNA follows: TGTGCCAGCAGCTTACTATTGGGAGTTCCGGGCTCTGGAAACACCATATATTTT. Drawing the rest from reference TRBV7-9 and TRBJ1-3, the complete variable domain is DTGVSQNPRHKITKRGQNVTFRCDPISEHNRLYWYRQTLGQGPEFLTYFQNEAQLEKSRLLSDRFSAERPKGSFSTLEIQRTEQGDSAMYLCASSLLLGVPGSGNTIYFGEGSWLTVV.

The chain couples TRBV12-5 to TRBJ2-5; tentatively, D is TRBD2 (5 bases). CDR1 is LGHNT and CDR2 is FRNRAP in the germline V gene. This CDR3 contains 14 residues. V was clipped by 1 base and J by 4 bases, with 10 bases between them. The CDR3, as DNA: TGTGCTAGTGGTTTGGACTCTCGGGGAGAGACCCAGTACTTC. Amino acid sequence: CASGLDSRGETQYF.

The rearrangement uses TRBV9 and TRBJ2-3; 11 nucleotides match TRBD2. This CDR3 is 17 amino acids long. Trimming cost V 5 bases and J 1 base; bases outside gene matches: 9. Looked up from germline, CDR1 is SGDLS and CDR2 is YYNGEE. The CDR3 sequence: CASSSGGAWLGTDTQYF. CDR3 nucleotide sequence: TGTGCCAGCAGTAGCGGGGGGGCTTGGCTCGGCACAGATACGCAGTATTTT.

The V call is TRBV19, the J call TRBJ2-1; D is unresolved. Trimming pared 4 bases from V and 6 bases from J, leaving 13 bases between. Germline CDR1 and CDR2: LNHDA and SQIVND (reference sequence). The CDR3 runs to 14 residues. Here the CDR3 reads CASSRTDPRNEQFF. The CDR3 nucleotides read TGTGCCAGTAGTAGGACCGACCCTCGCAATGAGCAGTTCTTC.